The rows below give T cell receptor beta chains drawn from one sample of a study of blood T cell repertoires in COVID-19. Sequencing was performed with immunoSEQ multiplex PCR; in TCRdb, only in-frame clones are kept and a portion is missing. The profile shows about 330,000 clones, 92% of them singletons. Sequencing used PBMCs or T cells enriched from blood (not recorded which). The source is a woman in her 30s who had recovered from COVID-19. CDR3s include the opening cysteine and the closing phenylalanine or tryptophan. The order of the fields is V gene, J gene, clone size, D gene, CDR3 protein, CDR3 DNA. The D gene is left open where the match is weak. A row's size may be missing; if present it is once, few, many or a size class.

TRBV18,TRBJ2-1,-,-,CASSRERVSYNEQFF,TGTGCCAGCTCACGGGAGAGGGTATCCTACAATGAGCAGTTCTTC
TRBV7-2,TRBJ2-1,-,TRBD2,CASSLAWLAERSSEQFF,TGTGCCAGCAGCTTAGCGTGGCTAGCGGAGAGGTCCAGTGAGCAGTTCTTC
TRBV28,TRBJ1-5,-,TRBD1,CASTTLGQGAINQPQHF,TGTGCCAGCACCACATTGGGACAGGGGGCGATCAATCAGCCCCAGCATTTT
TRBV28,TRBJ1-5,-,TRBD1,CAGGTGGLDQPQHF,TGTGCCGGAGGGACAGGGGGCCTTGATCAGCCCCAGCATTTT
TRBV19,TRBJ1-5,once,TRBD1,CASRDFDRVRNQPQHF,TGTGCCAGTAGGGACTTTGACAGGGTTAGGAATCAGCCCCAGCATTTT
TRBV18,TRBJ1-3,once,-,CASSPESGRNSGNTIYF,TGTGCCAGCTCACCGGAAAGTGGCAGGAACTCTGGAAACACCATATATTTT
TRBV7-6,TRBJ2-1,-,-,CASVQGGLYNEQFF,TGTGCATCCGTCCAGGGGGGCCTCTACAATGAGCAGTTCTTC
TRBV7-2,TRBJ2-7,-,TRBD2,CASRTTGGSLHEQYF,TGTGCCAGCAGAACAACCGGGGGGAGCCTCCACGAGCAGTACTTC
TRBV10-3,TRBJ2-1,-,-,CAITSRGAGDEQFF,TGTGCCATCACCAGTAGGGGGGCGGGAGACGAGCAGTTCTTC
TRBV2,TRBJ1-1,-,-,CASSANLPYYGAFF,TGTGCCAGCAGTGCGAATCTTCCCTACTATGGAGCTTTCTTT
TRBV28,TRBJ2-1,-,-,CASSDVAGTYNEQFF,TGTGCCAGCAGCGACGTGGCAGGGACCTACAATGAGCAGTTCTTC
TRBV10-3,TRBJ2-7,-,TRBD1,CAISGTGGLNEQYF,TGTGCCATCAGTGGGACAGGGGGCTTAAACGAGCAGTACTTC
TRBV23-1,TRBJ1-4,-,TRBD1,CASSPRVRTERPGQGATNEKLFF,TGCGCCAGCAGCCCTCGGGTGAGGACAGAACGTCCGGGACAGGGTGCAACTAATGAAAAACTGTTTTTT
TRBV18,TRBJ2-2,-,TRBD2,CASSRTRGETGELFF,TGTGCCAGCTCTAGGACTAGAGGAGAAACCGGGGAGCTGTTTTTT
TRBV5-6,TRBJ1-1,-,-,CASSSVTQAVGTEAFF,TGTGCCAGCAGCTCTGTGACCCAGGCCGTCGGAACTGAAGCTTTCTTT
TRBV5-5,TRBJ2-1,once,-,CASSRTGDYNEQFF,TGTGCCAGCAGCCGGACCGGGGATTACAATGAGCAGTTCTTC
TRBV30,TRBJ1-1,-,-,CAWSVRQGSTEAFF,TGTGCCTGGAGTGTTCGGCAGGGGAGCACTGAAGCTTTCTTT
TRBV6-5,TRBJ1-6,-,TRBD1,CASSRRQGPDSPLHF,TGTGCCAGCAGTCGCCGACAGGGTCCCGATTCACCCCTCCACTTT
TRBV5-1,TRBJ1-1,once,-,CASSLRHTTEAFF,TGCGCCAGCAGCCTACGACACACCACTGAAGCTTTCTTT
TRBV5-1,TRBJ2-7,-,TRBD1,CASSLAGQDLREQYF,TGCGCCAGCAGCTTGGCGGGACAGGATCTCAGGGAGCAGTACTTC
TRBV9,TRBJ2-1,-,-,CASSVLDTNNEQFF,TGTGCCAGCAGCGTCCTGGACACAAACAATGAGCAGTTCTTC
TRBV7-2,TRBJ1-1,-,-,CASRQEVGRGADLNTEAFF,TGTGCCAGCAGACAAGAGGTCGGGCGTGGGGCGGACCTGAACACTGAAGCTTTCTTT
TRBV30,TRBJ2-3,-,-,CALTRGLADSDTQYF,TGTGCCTTAACCCGGGGGCTAGCGGACTCAGATACGCAGTATTTT
TRBV5-1,TRBJ2-5,once,TRBD1,CASSRQGDQETQYF,TGCGCCAGCAGCCGACAGGGTGACCAAGAGACCCAGTACTTC
TRBV14,TRBJ1-1,once,-,CASSQASTEIFF,TGTGCCAGCAGCCAAGCCTCTACGGAGATCTTCTTT